These 16 T cell receptor beta chains originate from one sample sequenced in a study of cytomegalovirus exposure and HLA in healthy donors. Primers included in the PCR were 60 Vbeta and 13 Jbeta primers. Sequenced by immunoSEQ multiplex PCR; TCRdb stores in-frame clones only, minus some. The repertoire holds 150,000 to 200,000 clones, about 80% seen once, with approximately 4% in the top ten. Sequences were obtained from PBMCs. The receptors here all came from a woman younger than 45 in good health and CMV-seropositive.

This chain joins TRBV10-3 and TRBJ2-3; TRBD2 matches 11 bases. The germline V gene encodes CDR1 ENHRY and CDR2 SYGVKD. The junction had 7 bases not matched to a gene; V was cut back by 8 bases and J by 6 bases. The CDR3 totals 14 residues. In DNA, the CDR3 is TGTGCCATCGCTATAGCGGGGGGGTTCGATACGCAGTATTTT. Encoded protein: CAIAIAGGFDTQYF.

The chain uses TRBV4-1 and TRBJ2-3; 7 bases align to TRBD2. This CDR3 region has 16 residues. V shed 0 bases and J 2 bases; nucleotides not matched to a gene: 5. Germline CDR1 and CDR2: MGHRA and YSYEKL. CDR3 sequence: CASSQEGLAATDTQYF. CDR3 DNA: TGCGCCAGCAGCCAAGAAGGGCTAGCGGCCACAGATACGCAGTATTTT.

This sequence joins TRBV6-6 and TRBJ1-2, with a tentative D call TRBD1 (6 bases). V dropped 4 bases and J dropped 8 bases, with 20 bases sitting between them. CDR1 is MNHNY, CDR2 SVGAGI, per germline (reference sequence). This CDR3 comprises 15 residues. CDR3 nucleotide sequence: TGTGCCAGCAGTTCCCAGGACAGTCTGAGCTTAGGCTACACCTTC. Translation gives CASSSQDSLSLGYTF.

The chain is built from TRBV29-1 and TRBJ2-7; tentatively, D is TRBD2 (7 bases). V lost 3 bases and J 0 bases, leaving 12 bases between the germline ends. CDR3 length: 14 amino acids. Germline CDR1 is SQVTM and CDR2 is ANQGSEA. The CDR3 DNA sequence: TGCAGCGTTGACGGCGGGGGCCTCTCCTACGAGCAGTACTTC. It codes for CSVDGGGLSYEQYF.

This clone was found a few times. This chain links TRBV5-4 with TRBJ1-2; the match to TRBD1 covers 9 bases. Trimming cost V 0 bases and J 7 bases; bases outside gene matches: 4. The CDR3 is 14 residues long. From germline, CDR1 is SGHNT and CDR2 YYREEE (reference sequence). As DNA, the CDR3 is TGTGCCAGCAGCTTGGCACAGGGGGCCGGTGGCTACACCTTC. Protein sequence: CASSLAQGAGGYTF.

The chain has TRBV7-9 and TRBJ2-3; the match to TRBD2 covers 13 bases. Losses at the gene ends were 1 base for V and 2 bases for J; bases not matched to a gene: 9. CDR1 SEHNR and CDR2 FQNEAQ come from the germline V gene (reference sequence). The CDR3 runs 19 residues. This chain's CDR3 is CASSLEFGGTSGNTDTQYF. In DNA form, the CDR3 reads TGTGCCAGCAGCTTAGAGTTCGGGGGGACTAGCGGGAACACAGATACGCAGTATTTT.

The CDR3 region has the DNA TGCGCCAGCAGCCAAGAATCAGGGGGGCAAGAGACCCAGTACTTC. Translating gives CASSQESGGQETQYF. The J gene is TRBJ2-5, the V gene TRBV4-1; maybe TRBD1 (7 bases). Germline CDR1 MGHRA, CDR2 YSYEKL. Trimming shortened V by 0 bases and J by 2 bases, and 10 bases separated the two germline ends. The CDR3 consists of 15 residues.

The chain is built from TRBV7-2 and TRBJ1-2, with TRBD1 identical over 8 bases. V lost 0 bases, J lost 6 bases, and 6 bases stayed unmatched. CDR1 SGHTA and CDR2 FQGNSA come from the germline V gene. This CDR3 comprises 15 residues. CDR3 protein: CASSLAPGQDNGYTF. In DNA form, the CDR3 reads TGTGCCAGCAGCTTAGCACCGGGACAGGATAATGGCTACACCTTC. The whole variable domain, filled in from reference TRBV7-2 and TRBJ1-2, reads GAGVSQSPSNKVTEKGKDVELRCDPISGHTALYWYRQSLGQGLEFLIYFQGNSAPDKSGLPSDRFSAERTGGSVSTLTIQRTQQEDSAVYLCASSLAPGQDNGYTFGSGTRLTVV.

CDR3 in amino acids: CASSLADRGLTYNEQFF. The CDR3 DNA follows: TGTGCCAGCAGTTTAGCCGACAGGGGACTGACCTACAATGAGCAGTTCTTC. The chain couples TRBV2 to TRBJ2-1, with 8 bases matching TRBD1. Germline CDR1 reads SNHLY; CDR2 reads FYNNEI. The junction had 11 bases not matched to a gene; V was cut back by 5 bases and J by 2 bases. This CDR3 has 17 residues.

The chain combines TRBV7-9 with TRBJ2-3, with a weak D call TRBD1 (6 bases). The germline CDR1 and CDR2 sequences are SEHNR and FQNEAQ (reference sequence). This CDR3 contains 17 residues. Trimming removed 5 bases at V and 6 bases at J, with 24 bases between. CDR3 amino acids: CASSPRGRQGKFDTQYF. In DNA form, the CDR3 reads TGTGCCAGCAGCCCCCGGGGTCGCCAGGGGAAATTTGATACGCAGTATTTT.

The chain links TRBV5-1 to TRBJ2-5; D is possibly TRBD2 (6 bases). V was shortened by 0 bases and J by 4 bases, with 10 bases between the two germline ends. CDR3 size: 14 residues. Germline V gene lookup returns CDR1 SGHRS and CDR2 YFSETQ. The CDR3 DNA is TGCGCCAGCAGCTTGGCGCAGGAGGGAGAGACCCAGTACTTC. It specifies CASSLAQEGETQYF.

The V call is TRBV7-8, the J call TRBJ2-3, with unresolved D. Deletions cut 4 bases from V and 3 bases from J, with 17 bases between. The CDR3 extends over 16 amino acids. The germline V gene has CDR1 SGHVS and CDR2 FQNEAQ. CDR3 coding DNA: TGTGCCAGCAGCTCTCATTGGGCCGACACAACAGATACGCAGTATTTT. Amino acids: CASSSHWADTTDTQYF.

This clone has only a few counts. This chain connects TRBV6-1 to TRBJ1-2, with a tentative D call TRBD1 (6 bases). The CDR3 extends over 14 amino acids. Per the germline V gene, CDR1 is MNHNS and CDR2 is SASEGT. The V end lost 8 bases, the J end lost 4 bases, and 17 bases lay between the germline ends. The CDR3 nucleotides are TGTGCCAGCTTACCCCCCGGGACACGCTATGGCTACACCTTC. Residues: CASLPPGTRYGYTF.

The chain joins TRBV4-2 to TRBJ2-3; 11 bases are a match to TRBD1. V shed 0 bases and J 5 bases; nucleotides not matched to a gene: 10. This CDR3 has 18 residues. CDR1 and CDR2 (germline): LGHNA, YNFKEQ. The CDR3 region is CASSQDGYRDRGGDTQYF. The CDR3 DNA reads TGTGCCAGCAGCCAAGATGGGTACCGGGACAGGGGGGGAGATACGCAGTATTTT.

The CDR3 spells CASSVVPSGNNEQFF. DNA of the CDR3: TGTGCCAGCAGCGTAGTGCCTAGCGGGAACAATGAGCAGTTCTTC. The chain combines TRBV9 with TRBJ2-1; 9 positions agree with TRBD2. The CDR3 is 15 residues long. Germline loops: CDR1 SGDLS, CDR2 YYNGEE. V lost 0 bases to trimming and J lost 5 bases; unmatched junction nucleotides: 3.

The rearrangement uses TRBV2 and TRBJ1-2; D possibly corresponds to TRBD1 (5 bases). The CDR3 loop spans 14 amino acids. Germline V gene data show CDR1 as SNHLY and CDR2 as FYNNEI. V shed 9 bases and J shed 4 bases, with 18 bases lying between them. CDR3 coding DNA: TGTGCCAGTGAGATCGCCGGGGGTACCTATGGCTACACCTTC. Its translation: CASEIAGGTYGYTF.